Sequencing of this T cell receptor (beta chain) was carried out in a study of blood T cell repertoires in COVID-19. Overall study: Spain, Italy and the United States supplied samples that represented acute and convalescent COVID-19.

Authors' data handling: Estimation of nucleated cell counts relied on the amplification of reference gene primers. Method: immunoSEQ multiplex PCR; TCRdb's copy keeps in-frame clones and lacks some. That table gives V, J and clone size, and the DNA gave D and trimming. The sample records about 300,000 clones, about nine tenths being singletons. Sample: PBMCs or T cells enriched from blood (not recorded which). This TCR was recovered from a woman aged 45-65 years who had been exposed to COVID-19.

This chain's CDR3 is CASSPTTMGLTTDTQYF. The CDR3 coding sequence is TGTGCCAGCAGCCCGACGACCATGGGACTCACCACAGATACGCAGTATTTT. The rearrangement joins TRBV3-1 (or the pseudogene TRBV3-2) to TRBJ2-3, with TRBD2 as a possible D gene (6 bases). This CDR3 has 17 amino acids. Per germline, CDR1 LGHDT and CDR2 YNNKEL (reference sequence). V lost 4 bases and J lost 2, with 19 bases in between.